These 3 T cell receptor beta chains originate from one sample sequenced in a study of beta chain features in type 1 diabetes. As every portion of the isolated RNA was reverse transcribed, the sequencing read expressed TCRB transcripts. Repertoires were generated with immunoSEQ multiplex PCR, while TCRdb's copy carries only in-frame clones and drops some. The profile shows about 110,000 clones, less than 40% of them singletons. The specimen sequenced was stem cell memory CD4+ T cells from blood. The origin of the receptors is a woman between 18 and 30 years old in good health.

A few counts support this clone. The V gene is TRBV30, the J gene TRBJ1-2, with 7 bases matching TRBD1. The CDR3 covers 13 residues. V shed 4 bases and J 7 bases; nucleotides not matched to a gene: 9. Germline lookup yields CDR1 GTSNPN and CDR2 SVGIG (reference sequence). The CDR3: CAWTRGIASGYTF. CDR3 nucleotides: TGTGCCTGGACCAGGGGGATTGCGTCTGGCTACACCTTC.

J is TRBJ2-5 and V is TRBV19; possible D gene TRBD1, 6 bases. CDR3 length equals 15 residues. V lost 5 bases to trimming and J lost 2 bases, with 15 bases between them. In germline, CDR1 is LNHDA, CDR2 SQIVND (reference sequence). The CDR3 region has the DNA TGTGCCAGTAGTCCGCGTGACAGGATACAAGAGACCCAGTACTTC. Translating it yields CASSPRDRIQETQYF.

Only a few counts were recorded for this clone. The rearrangement joins TRBV7-8 to TRBJ1-2; 9 positions match TRBD1. The CDR3 contains 15 residues. Unmatched junction bases numbered 9, after V lost 5 bases and J lost 5 bases. Looked up from germline, CDR1 is SGHVS and CDR2 is FQNEAQ. The CDR3, as DNA: TGTGCCAGCAGCCCGTACAGGGGGCAACGTTATGGCTACACCTTC. It specifies CASSPYRGQRYGYTF.